These 16 T cell receptor beta chains share one sample of origin, sequenced in a study of blood T cells in healthy people across ages. The second PCR ran about 7 to 12 cycles with a sample-barcoded 5' primer and J-beta primers. TCRdb reanalysed the 5' RACE reads using MiXCR and keeps one entry per CDR3 protein. The data hold 910,000 or so distinct CDR3 sequences, with roughly 47% observed a single time. Sequencing used blood. These receptors all come from a woman aged 55-69 years in good health.

This clonotype appeared a single time. The V gene is TRBV4-1, the J gene TRBJ2-5; 15 positions agree with TRBD2. The CDR3 sequence is 16 residues long. The germline V gene has CDR1 MGHRA and CDR2 YSYEKL. After removal of 8 bases from V and 0 bases from J, the junction contained 4 bases not matched to a gene. This CDR3 reads CASQGTSGGYQETQYF. The CDR3 DNA reads as TGCGCCAGCCAAGGGACTAGCGGGGGGTACCAAGAGACCCAGTACTTC.

The chain combines TRBV28 with TRBJ2-1; D assignment may be TRBD1 or TRBD2 (5 bases each). The CDR3 is 11 residues long. Germline assignment: CDR1 MDHEN and CDR2 SYDVKM. Trimming left V 4 bases short and J 15 bases short, with 13 bases between. This CDR3 reads CASSSGTLGFF. The CDR3 bases are TGTGCCAGCAGTTCCGGGACGCTGGGGTTCTTC.

V usage is TRBV4-2 and J usage is TRBJ2-4; D remains unclear. There are 17 residues in the CDR3. Trimming removed 1 base at V and 0 bases at J, with 13 bases between. Germline loops: CDR1 LGHNA, CDR2 YNFKEQ. The CDR3 region has the DNA TGTGCCAGCAGCCAAGTAGAAAAGAACTTAGCCAAAAACATTCAGTACTTC. As protein: CASSQVEKNLAKNIQYF.

This clonotype was seen a handful of times. The chain uses TRBV10-2 and TRBJ2-3; 10 nucleotides agree with TRBD1. Germline V gene sequence: CDR1 WSHSY, CDR2 SAAADI. After removal of 6 bases from V and 5 bases from J, the junction contained 8 bases not matched to a gene. CDR3 size: 15 residues. The CDR3 coding sequence is TGCGCCAGCAGCGACGGGACAGGGGCCCTAGATACGCAGTATTTT. This codes for CASSDGTGALDTQYF.

V gene TRBV5-1 combines with J gene TRBJ2-5, with 9 positions matching TRBD2. Trimming cost V 3 bases and J 5 bases; bases outside gene matches: 8. CDR1 and CDR2 from the germline V gene are SGHRS and YFSETQ. This CDR3 spans 15 amino acids. The CDR3 spells CASSWAGGPTETQYF. CDR3 DNA sequence: TGCGCCAGCAGCTGGGCGGGAGGGCCTACGGAGACCCAGTACTTC.

The chain carries TRBV12-3 or TRBV12-4 and TRBJ2-6, with D perhaps given as TRBD1 or TRBD2 (5 bases each). Trimming removed 3 bases from V and 0 bases from J, with 12 bases in between. This CDR3 has 17 residues. For the CDR3, the DNA is TGTGCCAGCAGTTTGGTGGGACCTCACTCTGGGGCCAACGTCCTGACTTTC. Translated, it gives CASSLVGPHSGANVLTF.

The rearrangement uses TRBV3-1 and TRBJ2-1; 8 bases fit TRBD2. CDR3 length: 16 residues. The germline V gene encodes CDR1 LGHDT and CDR2 YNNKEL (reference sequence). V shed 3 bases, J shed 0 bases, and the junction held 4 bases outside the gene matches. In DNA form, the CDR3 reads TGTGCCAGCAGCCACCGCGGGGGGAGCTCCTACAATGAGCAGTTCTTC. This encodes CASSHRGGSSYNEQFF.

There are a few counts of this clonotype. The chain couples TRBV28 to TRBJ2-3; weak D call: TRBD2 (6 bases). Germline lookup yields CDR1 MDHEN and CDR2 SYDVKM. The V and J ends lost 6 bases and 10 bases respectively, with 20 bases between them. The CDR3 contains 14 residues. CDR3 bases: TGTGCCAGCAGCATGTCGGGGGACGGGTATGCGCAGTATTTT. Its protein product is CASSMSGDGYAQYF. The complete variable domain, with remaining parts taken from reference TRBV28 and TRBJ2-3, reads DVKVTQSSRYLVKRTGEKVFLECVQDMDHENMFWYRQDPGLGLRLIYFSYDVKMKEKGDIPEGYSVSREKKERFSLILESASTNQTSMYLCASSMSGDGYAQYFGPGTRLTVL.

The chain combines TRBV5-1 with TRBJ1-5; the D gene is possibly TRBD1 (5 bases). Trimming removed 2 bases at V and 2 bases at J, with 8 bases between. Germline lookup yields CDR1 SGHRS and CDR2 YFSETQ. CDR3 length equals 14 residues. The DNA for the CDR3 is TGCGCCAGCAGCTTCCAGGGTGGCAATCAGCCCCAGCATTTT. Protein: CASSFQGGNQPQHF.

The chain uses TRBV29-1 and TRBJ2-5; D call uncertain. Germline loops: CDR1 SQVTM, CDR2 ANQGSEA. V lost 0 bases and J lost 5, with 10 bases in between. This CDR3 is 13 amino acids long. The CDR3, as DNA: TGCAGCGTTGAAGATCTTGGCAGGGAGACCCAGTACTTC. Encoded protein: CSVEDLGRETQYF.

This chain connects TRBV29-1 to TRBJ2-7; D ambiguous. CDR3 length equals 13 residues. CDR1 is SQVTM and CDR2 is ANQGSEA in the germline V gene. Between the trimmed V and J ends, which lost 2 bases and 6 bases, there was a span of 14 bases. This CDR3 is CSVEPTSGREQYF. The CDR3 DNA follows: TGCAGCGTTGAACCCACCTCCGGGCGCGAGCAGTACTTC.

V usage is TRBV4-3 and J usage is TRBJ2-7; 10 nucleotides line up with TRBD1. The germline V gene has CDR1 LGHNA and CDR2 YSLEER. This CDR3 is built from 15 residues. V was pared by 4 bases and J by 1 base, with 4 bases of the junction left unmatched. The CDR3 spells CASSRGTGVSYEQYF. The DNA for the CDR3 is TGCGCCAGCAGCCGGGGGACAGGGGTGTCCTACGAGCAGTACTTC.

The genes are TRBV15 and TRBJ2-7; D call uncertain. This CDR3 contains 14 residues. The V gene's germline CDR1 is LNHNV and CDR2 YYDKDF (reference sequence). The V gene lost 0 bases and the J gene lost 3 bases, with 9 bases spanning the gap. CDR3 region: CATSREGSFYEQYF. CDR3 sequence (DNA): TGTGCCACCAGCAGAGAGGGCAGCTTCTACGAGCAGTACTTC. The entire variable domain, with the rest obtained from reference TRBV15 and TRBJ2-7, is as follows: DAMVIQNPRYQVTQFGKPVTLSCSQTLNHNVMYWYQQKSSQAPKLLFHYYDKDFNNEADTPDNFQSRRPNTSFCFLDIRSPGLGDTAMYLCATSREGSFYEQYFGPGTRLTVT.

The gene calls are TRBV27 and TRBJ2-5; weak D call: TRBD2 (5 bases). Germline V gives CDR1 MNHEY, CDR2 SMNVEV (reference sequence). CDR3 size: 16 residues. V was clipped by 4 bases and J by 11 bases, with 26 bases between them. CDR3 residues: CASSSPRVAANNEQYF. DNA of the CDR3: TGTGCCAGCAGTTCCCCGAGGGTAGCTGCAAACAATGAGCAGTACTTC.

This clonotype turned up a few times. This chain connects TRBV29-1 to TRBJ1-1; D is possibly TRBD1 (6 bases). The germline CDR1 and CDR2 sequences are SQVTM and ANQGSEA. Trimming stripped 7 bases from V and 4 bases from J, with 13 bases between. CDR3 length: 12 residues. The CDR3 nucleotides read TGCAGCGGGAACAGGGCCTTCACTGAAGCTTTCTTT. As protein: CSGNRAFTEAFF.

In its sample, this clonotype was seen a few times. The gene calls are TRBV29-1 and TRBJ1-5; no clear D gene. The CDR3 covers 12 residues. The germline CDR1 and CDR2 sequences are SQVTM and ANQGSEA. Between the trimmed V and J ends, which lost 6 bases and 3 bases, there was a span of 9 bases. The CDR3 DNA sequence: TGCAGCGTAGGGCAGCACAATCAGCCCCAGCATTTT. This sequence encodes CSVGQHNQPQHF.